This TCR beta chain is drawn from a study of shared clonotypes between healthy human individuals. TCRdb keeps only in-frame clones here, not all; method: immunoSEQ multiplex PCR. In the table there are more than 1.2 million clones, less than 99% of which are singletons. Germline-derived CDR1 and CDR2 are SSHAT and FNYEAQ (reference sequence). V was cut by 3 bases and J by 1 base, with 10 bases left in between. CDR3 size: 15 residues. Only Caucasian adults living in Nashville, Tennessee made up the donor group. About this clone: What it binds is unknown.

Broader study findings: Researchers found naive subsets generally carried larger estimated richness than memory subsets.

The clonotype was recovered from a man aged 25 to 40 in good health. Specimen: naive CD4+ T cells sorted from blood. Documented subset: CD45RA+ positively selected. The rearrangement links TRBV7-7 to TRBJ2-1, with a weak D call TRBD1 (5 bases). CDR3 coding DNA: TGTGCCAGCAGCTTGATCAGGGCTTCCTACAATGAGCAGTTCTTC. The encoded protein is CASSLIRASYNEQFF.